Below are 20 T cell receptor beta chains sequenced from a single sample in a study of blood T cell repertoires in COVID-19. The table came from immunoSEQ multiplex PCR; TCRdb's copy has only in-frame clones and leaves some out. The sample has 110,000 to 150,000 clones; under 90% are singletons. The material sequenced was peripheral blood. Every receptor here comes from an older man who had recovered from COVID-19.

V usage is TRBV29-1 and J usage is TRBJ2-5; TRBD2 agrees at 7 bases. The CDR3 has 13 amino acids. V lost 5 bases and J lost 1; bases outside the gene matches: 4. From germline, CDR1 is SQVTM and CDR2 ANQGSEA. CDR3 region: CSVTRGVQETQYF. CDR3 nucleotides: TGCAGCGTTACCCGGGGGGTCCAAGAGACCCAGTACTTC. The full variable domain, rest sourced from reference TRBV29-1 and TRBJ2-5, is SAVISQKPSRDICQRGTSLTIQCQVDSQVTMMFWYRQQPGQSLTLIATANQGSEATYESGFVIDKFPISRPNLTFSTLTVSNMSPEDSSIYLCSVTRGVQETQYFGPGTRLLVL.

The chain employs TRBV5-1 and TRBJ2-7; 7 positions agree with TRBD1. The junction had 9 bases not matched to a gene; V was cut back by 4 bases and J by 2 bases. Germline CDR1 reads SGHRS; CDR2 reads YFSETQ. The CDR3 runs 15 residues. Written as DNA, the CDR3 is TGCGCCAGCAGCCCGGGACAGCGAGGGGCCTACGAGCAGTACTTC. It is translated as CASSPGQRGAYEQYF.

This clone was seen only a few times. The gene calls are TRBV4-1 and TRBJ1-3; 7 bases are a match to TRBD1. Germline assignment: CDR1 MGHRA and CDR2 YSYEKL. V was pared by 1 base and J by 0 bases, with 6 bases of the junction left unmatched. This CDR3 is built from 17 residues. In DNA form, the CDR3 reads TGCGCCAGCAGCCAAGCGACAGGGTTTAGCTCTGGAAACACCATATATTTT. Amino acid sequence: CASSQATGFSSGNTIYF.

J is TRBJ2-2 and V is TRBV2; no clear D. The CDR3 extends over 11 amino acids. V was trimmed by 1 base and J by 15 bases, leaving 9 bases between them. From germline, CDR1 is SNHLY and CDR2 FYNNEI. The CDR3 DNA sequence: TGTGCCAGCAGTGAAGGGGTTCGGGTGTTTTTT. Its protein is CASSEGVRVFF.

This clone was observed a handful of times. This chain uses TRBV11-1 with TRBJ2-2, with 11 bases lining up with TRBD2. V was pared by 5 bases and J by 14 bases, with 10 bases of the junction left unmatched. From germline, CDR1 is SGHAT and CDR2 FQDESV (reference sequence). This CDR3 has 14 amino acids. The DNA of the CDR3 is TGTGCCAGCAGCGTAGGGGGACTAGCGGATATACTGTTTTTT. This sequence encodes CASSVGGLADILFF.

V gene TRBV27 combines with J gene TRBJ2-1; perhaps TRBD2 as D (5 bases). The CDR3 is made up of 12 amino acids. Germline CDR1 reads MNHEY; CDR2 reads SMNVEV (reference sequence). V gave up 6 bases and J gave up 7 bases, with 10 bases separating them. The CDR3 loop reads CASSDYPNEQFF. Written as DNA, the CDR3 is TGTGCCAGCAGCGACTACCCAAATGAGCAGTTCTTC.

The CDR3: CASSQDRGRGETQYF. For the CDR3, the DNA is TGTGCCAGCAGTCAGGACAGGGGGCGCGGGGAGACCCAGTACTTC. The chain combines TRBV2 with TRBJ2-5; 11 nucleotides agree with TRBD1. Germline CDR1 reads SNHLY; CDR2 reads FYNNEI. The CDR3 runs 15 residues. Trimming at V came to 5 bases and at J to 5 bases, leaving 7 bases not matched to a gene.

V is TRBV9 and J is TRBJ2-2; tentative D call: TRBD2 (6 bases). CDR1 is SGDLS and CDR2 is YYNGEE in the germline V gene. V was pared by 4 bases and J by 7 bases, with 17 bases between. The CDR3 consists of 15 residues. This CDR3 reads CASSQTGTALGELFF. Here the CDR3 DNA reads TGTGCCAGCAGCCAGACCGGGACTGCTCTCGGGGAGCTGTTTTTT. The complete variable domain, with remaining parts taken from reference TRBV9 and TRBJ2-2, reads DSGVTQTPKHLITATGQRVTLRCSPRSGDLSVYWYQQSLDQGLQFLIQYYNGEERAKGNILERFSAQQFPDLHSELNLSSLELGDSALYFCASSQTGTALGELFFGEGSRLTVL.

In DNA, the CDR3 is TGTGCCAGCAGTTACTCGAACAGCTACGAGCAGTACTTC. It is translated as CASSYSNSYEQYF. The chain couples TRBV6-5 to TRBJ2-7; D unresolved. V was cut by 0 bases and J by 3 bases, with 6 bases left in between. CDR1 and CDR2 (germline): MNHEY, SVGAGI. The CDR3 extends over 13 amino acids.

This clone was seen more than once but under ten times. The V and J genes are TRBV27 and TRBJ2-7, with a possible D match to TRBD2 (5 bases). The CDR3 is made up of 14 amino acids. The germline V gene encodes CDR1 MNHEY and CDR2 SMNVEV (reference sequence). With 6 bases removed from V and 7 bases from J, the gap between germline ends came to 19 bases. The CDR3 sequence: CASSLTDSLEEQYF. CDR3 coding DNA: TGTGCCAGCAGCCTCACGGACTCCCTAGAGGAGCAGTACTTC.

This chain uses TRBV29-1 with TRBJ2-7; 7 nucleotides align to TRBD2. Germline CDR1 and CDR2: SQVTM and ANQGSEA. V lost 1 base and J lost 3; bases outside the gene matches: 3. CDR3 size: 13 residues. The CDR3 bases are TGCAGCGTTGAAGGGGACTATTTCTACGAGCAGTACTTC. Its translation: CSVEGDYFYEQYF.

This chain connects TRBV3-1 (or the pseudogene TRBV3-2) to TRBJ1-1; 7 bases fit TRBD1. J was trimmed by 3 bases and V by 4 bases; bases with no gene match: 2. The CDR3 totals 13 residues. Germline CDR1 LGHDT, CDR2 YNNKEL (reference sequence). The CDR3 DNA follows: TGTGCCAGCAGCCGCAGGGGGGACACTGAAGCTTTCTTT. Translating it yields CASSRRGDTEAFF.

CDR3 residues: CASSIDRSPYSNQPQHF. In DNA, the CDR3 is TGTGCCAGTAGTATAGATCGGTCGCCTTATAGCAATCAGCCCCAGCATTTT. The chain employs TRBV19 and TRBJ1-5; D not resolved. Trimming removed 0 bases at V and 0 bases at J, with 12 bases between. Per germline, CDR1 LNHDA and CDR2 SQIVND (reference sequence). The CDR3 consists of 17 residues.

The CDR3 here is CASTNNRLHTQYF. CDR3 nucleotides: TGTGCCAGTACTAATAACAGGTTACATACGCAGTATTTT. V and J are TRBV19 and TRBJ2-3; weak D call: TRBD1 (5 bases). V was clipped by 7 bases and J by 7 bases, with 15 bases between them. The CDR3 is 13 amino acids. Germline V gene lookup returns CDR1 LNHDA and CDR2 SQIVND (reference sequence).

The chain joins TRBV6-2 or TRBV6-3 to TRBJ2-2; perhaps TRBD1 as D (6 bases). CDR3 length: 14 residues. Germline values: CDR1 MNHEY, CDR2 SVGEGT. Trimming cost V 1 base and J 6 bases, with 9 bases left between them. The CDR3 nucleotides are TGTGCCAGCAGTTACTACACAGGGTCCGGGGAGCTGTTTTTT. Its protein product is CASSYYTGSGELFF.

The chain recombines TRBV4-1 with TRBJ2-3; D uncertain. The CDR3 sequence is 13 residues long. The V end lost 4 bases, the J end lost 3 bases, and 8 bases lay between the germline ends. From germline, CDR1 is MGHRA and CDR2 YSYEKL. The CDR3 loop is CASSLPGTDTQYF. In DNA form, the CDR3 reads TGCGCCAGCAGCCTCCCCGGGACAGATACGCAGTATTTT.

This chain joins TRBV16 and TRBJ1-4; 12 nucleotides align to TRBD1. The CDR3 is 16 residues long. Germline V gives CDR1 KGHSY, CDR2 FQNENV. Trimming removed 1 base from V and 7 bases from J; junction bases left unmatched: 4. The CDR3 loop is CASSQLGQGAGEKLFF. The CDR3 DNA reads TGTGCCAGCAGCCAATTGGGACAGGGGGCCGGTGAAAAACTGTTTTTT.

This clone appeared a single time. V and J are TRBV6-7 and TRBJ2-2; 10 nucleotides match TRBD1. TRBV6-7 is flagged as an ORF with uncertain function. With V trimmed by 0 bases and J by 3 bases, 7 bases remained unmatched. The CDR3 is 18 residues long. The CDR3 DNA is TGTGCCAGCAGTTACTCCACCTCTGGGACAGGGGACACCGGGGAGCTGTTTTTT. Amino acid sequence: CASSYSTSGTGDTGELFF.

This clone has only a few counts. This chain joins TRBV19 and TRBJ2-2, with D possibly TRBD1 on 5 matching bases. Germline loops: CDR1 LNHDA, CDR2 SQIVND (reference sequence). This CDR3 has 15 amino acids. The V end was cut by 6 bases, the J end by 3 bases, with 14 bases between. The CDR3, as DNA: TGTGCCAGTAGGGGTGCAGGGTTGTACACCGGGGAGCTGTTTTTT. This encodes CASRGAGLYTGELFF.

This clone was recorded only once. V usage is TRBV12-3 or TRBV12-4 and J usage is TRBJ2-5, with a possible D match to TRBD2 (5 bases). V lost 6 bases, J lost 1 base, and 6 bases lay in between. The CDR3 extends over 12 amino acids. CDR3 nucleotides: TGTGCCAGCAGCACTAGCCAAGAGACCCAGTACTTC. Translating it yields CASSTSQETQYF.